A selection of T cell receptor beta chains follows, all from one sample in a study of cytomegalovirus exposure and HLA in healthy donors. Data came from immunoSEQ multiplex PCR; TCRdb stores just in-frame clones and leaves some out. This table holds approximately 89,000 clones, 81% found once. Sequencing input: PBMCs. The receptors come from a human donor in good health. The CDR3 runs from the conserved cysteine through the conserved F or W. D genes are given only for firm matches.

v_call: TRBV29-1
j_call: TRBJ2-1
d_call: TRBD2
cdr3_aa: CSVGGTSSYNEQFF
cdr3_nt: TGCAGCGTTGGTGGGACTAGTTCCTACAATGAGCAGTTCTTC

v_call: TRBV6-5
j_call: TRBJ2-3
d_call: -
cdr3_aa: CASSYGRLRHADTQYF
cdr3_nt: TGTGCCAGCAGTTACGGCCGACTAAGACACGCAGATACGCAGTATTTT

v_call: TRBV18
j_call: TRBJ2-2
d_call: -
cdr3_aa: CASSPDTTSTGELFF
cdr3_nt: TGTGCCAGCTCACCAGACACGACGAGCACCGGGGAGCTGTTTTTT

v_call: TRBV29-1
j_call: TRBJ1-2
d_call: TRBD1
cdr3_aa: CSVEGQGLNYGYTF
cdr3_nt: TGCAGCGTTGAGGGACAGGGTTTGAACTATGGCTACACCTTC

v_call: TRBV28
j_call: TRBJ1-5
d_call: -
cdr3_aa: CASSPLYQPQHF
cdr3_nt: TGTGCCAGCAGTCCCCTCTATCAGCCCCAGCATTTT

v_call: TRBV7-6
j_call: TRBJ2-1
d_call: TRBD2
cdr3_aa: CASSRTGASGANEQFF
cdr3_nt: TGTGCCAGCAGCCGTACCGGGGCTAGCGGGGCGAATGAGCAGTTCTTC

v_call: TRBV6-6
j_call: TRBJ2-7
d_call: -
cdr3_aa: CASSHRDWDYEQYF
cdr3_nt: TGTGCCAGCAGCCATCGGGACTGGGACTACGAGCAGTACTTC

v_call: TRBV2
j_call: TRBJ2-7
d_call: TRBD1
cdr3_aa: CASTGQGSYEQYF
cdr3_nt: TGTGCCAGCACTGGACAGGGGAGCTACGAGCAGTACTTC

v_call: TRBV18
j_call: TRBJ2-1
d_call: -
cdr3_aa: CASSPQDRRRNEQFF
cdr3_nt: TGTGCCAGCTCACCACAGGACAGACGAAGAAATGAGCAGTTCTTC

v_call: TRBV5-1
j_call: TRBJ2-1
d_call: TRBD2
cdr3_aa: CASSSRRERGYNEQFF
cdr3_nt: TGCGCCAGCAGCTCGCGGCGGGAGCGGGGGTACAATGAGCAGTTCTTC

v_call: TRBV15
j_call: TRBJ2-4
d_call: TRBD2
cdr3_aa: CATSRRLAGGGNIQYF
cdr3_nt: TGTGCCACCAGCAGGCGACTAGCGGGAGGGGGGAACATTCAGTACTTC